The next 12 T cell receptor beta chains were all read from a single sample in a study of long-term antiretroviral therapy in people with HIV. Version v3.0 of the immunoSEQ assay ran at survey level. The repertoire was sequenced with immunoSEQ multiplex PCR; TCRdb's copy has only in-frame clones and lacks some. There are roughly 15,000 clones in the sample; 88% occur only once, and less than 15% lies in the top ten. Sequences were derived from unsorted PBMCs, sampled 6.9 years after starting antiretroviral therapy. These receptors were taken from a man aged 50-60 years with HIV.

The chain is built from TRBV29-1 and TRBJ1-1; weak D call: TRBD1 (6 bases). The CDR3 loop spans 16 amino acids. Germline values: CDR1 SQVTM, CDR2 ANQGSEA. Trimming removed 4 bases from V and 7 bases from J, with 25 bases in between. The DNA of the CDR3 is TGCAGCGTTGGCCCCGAATTTTCGGTGGGGGCGTTTGAAGCTTTCTTT. Amino acids: CSVGPEFSVGAFEAFF.

As DNA, the CDR3 is TGTGCCAGTAGTACCTCGACGGAGACCCAGTACTTC. This gives the protein CASSTSTETQYF. The chain is built from TRBV19 and TRBJ2-5, with D uncertain. The CDR3 is 12 residues long. Trimming stripped 4 bases from V and 5 bases from J, with 8 bases between. CDR1 and CDR2 (germline): LNHDA, SQIVND (reference sequence). Full variable domain (remainder filled in from reference TRBV19 and TRBJ2-5): DGGITQSPKYLFRKEGQNVTLSCEQNLNHDAMYWYRQDPGQGLRLIYYSQIVNDFQKGDIAEGYSVSREKKESFPLTVTSAQKNPTAFYLCASSTSTETQYFGPGTRLLVL.

The V gene is TRBV6-5, the J gene TRBJ2-7; no reliable D call. V lost 8 bases to trimming and J lost 1 base, with 12 bases between them. The CDR3 sequence is 13 residues long. Germline CDR1 and CDR2: MNHEY and SVGAGI. The CDR3: CASLDFGSYEQYF. The DNA of the CDR3 is TGTGCCAGCCTTGATTTTGGGTCCTACGAGCAGTACTTC.

This sequence joins TRBV7-9 and TRBJ2-2; D possibly matches TRBD1 or TRBD2 (6 bases each). Germline CDR1 SEHNR, CDR2 FQNEAQ (reference sequence). Trimming removed 0 bases from V and 1 base from J, with 9 bases in between. CDR3 length: 16 amino acids. The CDR3 DNA reads TGTGCCAGCAGCTTAGCGGGGGGCAGGAACACCGGGGAGCTGTTTTTT. It codes for CASSLAGGRNTGELFF. Based on the CDR3 plus reference TRBV7-9 and TRBJ2-2, the full variable domain is DTGVSQNPRHKITKRGQNVTFRCDPISEHNRLYWYRQTLGQGPEFLTYFQNEAQLEKSRLLSDRFSAERPKGSFSTLEIQRTEQGDSAMYLCASSLAGGRNTGELFFGEGSRLTVL.

V usage is TRBV2 and J usage is TRBJ2-5, with 9 bases matching TRBD2. J was trimmed by 2 bases and V by 8 bases; bases with no gene match: 9. Germline V gene data show CDR1 as SNHLY and CDR2 as FYNNEI. This CDR3 has 15 amino acids. Here the CDR3 DNA reads TGTGCCAGCTCCAAGGGGCTAGCGGGGCAAGAGACCCAGTACTTC. Translating gives CASSKGLAGQETQYF.

The chain uses TRBV27 and TRBJ2-7; 7 nucleotides align to TRBD1. The germline CDR1 and CDR2 sequences are MNHEY and SMNVEV (reference sequence). J gave up 0 bases and V 3 bases, and 5 bases lay outside the gene matches. The CDR3 runs 15 residues. The CDR3 sequence: CASSFSWTGSYEQYF. Written as DNA, the CDR3 is TGTGCCAGCAGTTTTTCCTGGACAGGCTCCTACGAGCAGTACTTC.

The rearrangement uses TRBV7-9 and TRBJ1-2; no firm D call. This CDR3 has 13 residues. V was trimmed by 6 bases and J by 1 base, leaving 9 bases between them. Germline V gene sequence: CDR1 SEHNR, CDR2 FQNEAQ (reference sequence). The DNA for the CDR3 is TGTGCCAGCAGTTTTGACGTTAACTATGGCTACACCTTC. Its protein is CASSFDVNYGYTF.

The chain uses TRBV30 and TRBJ2-2; no definite D call. V was cut by 2 bases and J by 6 bases, with 4 bases left in between. This CDR3 is built from 11 residues. Germline V gene data show CDR1 as GTSNPN and CDR2 as SVGIG (reference sequence). The CDR3 DNA reads as TGTGCCTGGAGTTTGTCCGGGGAGCTGTTTTTT. Its protein product is CAWSLSGELFF.

The chain recombines TRBV7-6 with TRBJ2-1, with TRBD2 matching 9 bases. The length of the CDR3 is 12 residues. Germline V gives CDR1 SGHVS, CDR2 FNYEAQ. The V gene end was trimmed by 7 bases and the J gene end by 8 bases; junction bases not matched to a gene: 3. CDR3 bases: TGTGCCAGCACCGGCGGGGGGGATGAGCAGTTCTTC. Translated, it gives CASTGGGDEQFF.

V and J are TRBV4-3 and TRBJ2-7; 8 positions agree with TRBD2. Trimming cost V 4 bases and J 2 bases; bases outside gene matches: 7. The CDR3 is made up of 15 amino acids. Germline loops: CDR1 LGHNA, CDR2 YSLEER. CDR3 in amino acids: CASSLGLAQAYEQYF. As DNA, the CDR3 is TGCGCCAGCAGCCTCGGACTAGCCCAAGCCTACGAGCAGTACTTC.

In the case of this clone: Because it lacks the conserved phenylalanine or tryptophan at the end, this CDR3 is likely a read error. The DNA is omitted, as the CDR3 cannot be located on it reliably, and the CDR3 follows TCRdb's listing. The V and J genes are TRBV5-3 and TRBJ1-2; the table calls TRBD1, which could not be checked here. TRBV5-3 counts as an open reading frame of uncertain function. The CDR3 region is 9 residues in length, termini included. CDR3 amino acids: CARRQTGHK.

J is TRBJ1-5 and V is TRBV11-2; D remains ambiguous. Germline CDR1 is SGHAT and CDR2 is FQNNGV. CDR3 size: 17 residues. V lost 0 bases, J lost 2 bases, and 14 bases lay in between. CDR3 residues: CASSLDRAPGGNQPQHF. Written as DNA, the CDR3 is TGTGCCAGCAGCTTAGACCGGGCCCCGGGAGGCAATCAGCCCCAGCATTTT. The full variable domain, completed using reference TRBV11-2 and TRBJ1-5, is EAGVAQSPRYKIIEKRQSVAFWCNPISGHATLYWYQQILGQGPKLLIQFQNNGVVDDSQLPKDRFSAERLKGVDSTLKIQPAKLEDSAVYLCASSLDRAPGGNQPQHFGDGTRLSIL.